Shown below are 14 T cell receptor beta chains from a single sample sequenced in a study of monozygotic twins with inflammatory bowel disease. TCRdb re-called the 5' RACE reads and gives one entry per CDR3 protein, without DNA. The repertoire table contains approximately 150,000 distinct CDR3 sequences. Sequenced material: blood. The receptors come from a human donor with ulcerative colitis or Crohn's disease, or a healthy co-twin of an affected twin (not recorded which).

This chain connects TRBV11-2 to TRBJ2-2. This CDR3 is 15 amino acids long. CDR1 and CDR2 (germline): SGHAT, FQNNGV. The CDR3: CASSLWQTYTGELFF. The full variable domain, completed using reference TRBV11-2 and TRBJ2-2, is EAGVAQSPRYKIIEKRQSVAFWCNPISGHATLYWYQQILGQGPKLLIQFQNNGVVDDSQLPKDRFSAERLKGVDSTLKIQPAKLEDSAVYLCASSLWQTYTGELFFGEGSRLTVL.

V is TRBV29-1 and J is TRBJ2-1; TCRdb's assignment of TRBD1 cannot be checked, as there is no DNA. The V gene's germline CDR1 is SQVTM and CDR2 ANQGSEA. This CDR3 has 14 residues. The CDR3 loop is CSVGDRAAYNEQFF.

The chain links TRBV29-1 to TRBJ1-2. CDR1 and CDR2 (germline): SQVTM, ANQGSEA. CDR3 length: 12 residues. The CDR3 is CSVMEGTYGYTF. Full variable domain (remainder filled in from reference TRBV29-1 and TRBJ1-2): SAVISQKPSRDICQRGTSLTIQCQVDSQVTMMFWYRQQPGQSLTLIATANQGSEATYESGFVIDKFPISRPNLTFSTLTVSNMSPEDSSIYLCSVMEGTYGYTFGSGTRLTVV.

V and J are TRBV6-2 or TRBV6-3 and TRBJ2-1; the TCRdb D gene call, TRBD1, has no DNA to confirm it. CDR1 is MNHEY and CDR2 is SVGEGT in the germline V gene. CDR3 length: 15 residues. CDR3 sequence: CASSPRTGHYNEQFF.

V and J are TRBV5-1 and TRBJ2-7; the TCRdb D gene call, TRBD1, has no DNA to confirm it. Germline V gives CDR1 SGHRS, CDR2 YFSETQ. This CDR3 spans 15 amino acids. CDR3: CASSLGGTGAYEQYF.

This rearrangement joins TRBV24-1 to TRBJ2-1; TCRdb lists TRBD2, though no DNA is available to test this call. CDR1 is KGHDR, CDR2 SFDVKD, per germline. The CDR3 loop spans 16 amino acids. CDR3: CATSASTSGAYNEQFF.

This chain links TRBV5-1 with TRBJ2-1; TCRdb picks TRBD1, but there is no DNA to check that call. The CDR3 extends over 15 amino acids. Germline V gene sequence: CDR1 SGHRS, CDR2 YFSETQ. CDR3 region: CASSLRTTHYNEQFF.

This rearrangement joins TRBV14 to TRBJ1-1; TCRdb names TRBD1, which stays unverified in the absence of DNA. Germline V gene data show CDR1 as SGHDN and CDR2 as FVKESK. The CDR3 extends over 14 amino acids. The CDR3 is CASSHRDRGREAFF.

The chain employs TRBV4-3 and TRBJ1-6; TCRdb names TRBD1, which stays unverified in the absence of DNA. The CDR3 is 18 amino acids. In germline, CDR1 is LGHNA, CDR2 YSLEER. The CDR3: CASSHHVKTGESNSPLHF.

The V gene is TRBV5-4, the J gene TRBJ2-1; TCRdb indicates TRBD2, and absent DNA this call remains unverified. This CDR3 is 15 amino acids long. CDR1 SGHNT and CDR2 YYREEE come from the germline V gene (reference sequence). CDR3 sequence: CASSLKAGGAGEQFF. Full variable domain (rest looked up from reference TRBV5-4 and TRBJ2-1): ETGVTQSPTHLIKTRGQQVTLRCSSQSGHNTVSWYQQALGQGPQFIFQYYREEENGRGNFPPRFSGLQFPNYSSELNVNALELDDSALYLCASSLKAGGAGEQFFGPGTRLTVL.

The rearrangement joins TRBV20-1 to TRBJ2-7; with no DNA, the TCRdb D assignment of TRBD1 cannot be verified. The CDR3 totals 15 residues. The germline gives CDR1 DFQATT, CDR2 SNEGSKA (reference sequence). This chain's CDR3 is CSARDPAGEIYEQYF.

The CDR3 is CASSQDTSRVYEQYF. This chain uses TRBV4-1 with TRBJ2-7; the TRBD2 assignment by TCRdb is unverifiable without DNA. Germline CDR1 and CDR2: MGHRA and YSYEKL. CDR3 length equals 15 residues.

The V call is TRBV5-1, the J call TRBJ2-7; TCRdb's assignment of TRBD2 cannot be checked, as there is no DNA. This CDR3 contains 15 residues. Germline CDR1 and CDR2: SGHRS and YFSETQ. CDR3 sequence: CASSLGLAALYEQYF.

This chain connects TRBV19 to TRBJ2-6; TCRdb outputs TRBD1, but without DNA this stays unchecked. The CDR3 contains 16 residues. Germline V gene data show CDR1 as LNHDA and CDR2 as SQIVND (reference sequence). CDR3 residues: CASKIGGDSGANVLTF.